The 11 T cell receptor beta chains below all came from one sample that was sequenced in a study of cytomegalovirus exposure and HLA in healthy donors. Amplification used 60 Vbeta primers and 13 Jbeta primers. Here immunoSEQ multiplex PCR was the method, and the copy in TCRdb shows in-frame clones only, minus some. This table holds under 150,000 clones, less than 90% found once. Sequenced sample: PBMCs. All receptors derive from a man between 35 and 55 years old in good health and CMV-seronegative.

This clone was detected once. The V call is TRBV7-2, the J call TRBJ2-1; TRBD1 matches at 7 bases. CDR1 is SGHTA, CDR2 FQGNSA, per germline. The CDR3 is 14 amino acids. Trimming at V came to 5 bases and at J to 7 bases, leaving 8 bases not matched to a gene. The DNA for the CDR3 is TGTGCCAGCAGCCCACGCCGGGGACAGAATGAGCAGTTCTTC. Protein sequence: CASSPRRGQNEQFF.

This chain uses TRBV4-3 with TRBJ2-2; D gene unclear. The CDR3 totals 15 residues. Germline CDR1 reads LGHNA; CDR2 reads YSLEER. Between the trimmed V and J ends, which lost 0 bases and 1 base, there was a span of 6 bases. The CDR3 region is CASSQDPGNTGELFF. The CDR3, as DNA: TGCGCCAGCAGCCAAGATCCCGGGAACACCGGGGAGCTGTTTTTT.

The V and J genes are TRBV5-5 and TRBJ2-7, with 7 bases matching TRBD2. There are 16 residues in the CDR3. Looked up from germline, CDR1 is SGHKS and CDR2 is YYEKEE (reference sequence). The V and J ends lost 0 bases and 7 bases, in that order; junction bases with no gene match: 13. CDR3: CASSLARAAGESEQYF. The CDR3 region has the DNA TGTGCCAGCAGCTTGGCTAGGGCTGCGGGAGAGTCTGAGCAGTACTTC.

The chain links TRBV27 to TRBJ1-1; possibly TRBD1 for D (6 bases). The germline V gene encodes CDR1 MNHEY and CDR2 SMNVEV (reference sequence). V lost 5 bases and J 5 bases, leaving 15 bases between the germline ends. This CDR3 contains 14 residues. The chain's CDR3 is CASSMGGGRTEAFF. In nucleotides, the CDR3 is TGTGCCAGCAGTATGGGAGGGGGACGGACTGAAGCTTTCTTT.

V usage is TRBV7-9 and J usage is TRBJ2-3, with 9 bases that match TRBD2. Germline lookup yields CDR1 SEHNR and CDR2 FQNEAQ (reference sequence). This CDR3 contains 16 residues. V was clipped by 4 bases and J by 2 bases; unmatched bases: 7. The CDR3 DNA sequence: TGTGCCAGCAGCTGGAGAGCGGGGGGATACACAGATACGCAGTATTTT. Amino acids: CASSWRAGGYTDTQYF.

V is TRBV9 and J is TRBJ2-3; 9 bases agree with TRBD2. The CDR3 length is 16 residues. CDR1 is SGDLS, CDR2 YYNGEE, per germline. Unmatched junction bases numbered 4, after V lost 1 base and J lost 1 base. The CDR3 loop reads CASSVLAGGRTDTQYF. The DNA of the CDR3 is TGTGCCAGCAGCGTACTGGCGGGGGGGCGCACAGATACGCAGTATTTT.

This clone has a single count. The rearrangement joins TRBV5-1 to TRBJ1-1; D perhaps matches TRBD1 (5 bases). The CDR3 runs 14 residues. Germline loops: CDR1 SGHRS, CDR2 YFSETQ. V dropped 4 bases and J dropped 1 base, with 11 bases sitting between them. CDR3 residues: CASSPSGRNTEAFF. CDR3 nucleotides: TGCGCCAGCAGCCCCTCAGGGCGGAACACTGAAGCTTTCTTT.

As for this clone: Other DNA sequences in this sample translate to the same CDR3. This rearrangement joins TRBV2 to TRBJ1-2, with TRBD1 matching over 11 bases. The CDR3 consists of 14 residues. J lost 7 bases, V lost 6 bases, and 7 bases had no gene match. Per the germline V gene, CDR1 is SNHLY and CDR2 is FYNNEI. As DNA, the CDR3 is TGTGCCAGCAGCGACGGACAGGGGGCTTCTGGCTACACCTTC. Its translation: CASSDGQGASGYTF.

The chain links TRBV2 to TRBJ2-7; 11 bases are a match to TRBD1. V was pared by 6 bases and J by 5 bases, with 9 bases of the junction left unmatched. The CDR3 has 15 residues. Germline V lookup: CDR1 SNHLY, CDR2 FYNNEI. CDR3 sequence (DNA): TGTGCCAGCAGAGGCCGGGACAGGGGGGGAAACGAGCAGTACTTC. Translation: CASRGRDRGGNEQYF.

The CDR3 nucleotides are TGTGCCAGCAGCTTAGCTGGAGCGGACAATGAGCAGTTCTTC. Translated: CASSLAGADNEQFF. This chain links TRBV7-6 with TRBJ2-1; perhaps TRBD2 as D (5 bases). V dropped 0 bases and J dropped 5 bases, with 8 bases sitting between them. In germline, CDR1 is SGHVS, CDR2 FNYEAQ. This CDR3 comprises 14 residues.

The V gene is TRBV5-5, the J gene TRBJ1-1, with D possibly TRBD1 on 5 matching bases. Germline values: CDR1 SGHKS, CDR2 YYEKEE (reference sequence). CDR3 size: 16 residues. The V and J ends lost 2 bases and 6 bases respectively, with 20 bases between them. The CDR3: CASSFIADSWGAEAFF. Here the CDR3 DNA reads TGTGCCAGCAGCTTCATCGCCGACAGTTGGGGCGCTGAAGCTTTCTTT.